The 17 T cell receptor beta chains below come from one sample, sequenced in a study of early T cells in non-severe SARS-CoV-2 infection. TCRdb reprocessed the 5' RACE reads with MiXCR, giving one entry per CDR3 protein. This sample has approximately 40,000 distinct CDR3 sequences, with about 5.7% found just once. Sequenced material: whole blood, taken at baseline. These receptors were obtained from an adult who was a healthcare worker with PCR-confirmed SARS-CoV-2 infection or an uninfected control (not recorded which).

This clonotype was observed many times. V is TRBV4-1 and J is TRBJ2-7; 10 bases align to TRBD2. Trimming cost V 2 bases and J 2 bases; bases outside gene matches: 12. The germline V gene encodes CDR1 MGHRA and CDR2 YSYEKL. The CDR3 totals 18 residues. The CDR3 nucleotides are TGCGCCAGCAGCCAACTACGGGCTAGCGGGGGAGCAACCTACGAGCAGTACTTC. Amino acids: CASSQLRASGGATYEQYF.

This clonotype has more than one count but fewer than ten. The CDR3 DNA reads as TGTGCCAGCAGCTCGCGAACTGGCTTCGGGGGGCGCGGCGATGGCTACACCTTC. This codes for CASSSRTGFGGRGDGYTF. The rearrangement uses TRBV5-5 and TRBJ1-2; weak D call: TRBD1 (6 bases). The length of the CDR3 is 18 residues. V was pared by 3 bases and J by 6 bases, with 27 bases between. Germline V gene sequence: CDR1 SGHKS, CDR2 YYEKEE (reference sequence).

This clonotype was counted ten times or more. This chain uses TRBV4-1 with TRBJ1-5; no definite D call. The CDR3 loop spans 15 amino acids. V was trimmed by 1 base and J by 6 bases, leaving 13 bases between them. Looked up from germline, CDR1 is MGHRA and CDR2 is YSYEKL. The CDR3 sequence is CASSQVESRPQPQHF. The CDR3 DNA sequence: TGCGCCAGCAGCCAAGTCGAATCCAGGCCTCAGCCCCAGCATTTT.

This clonotype was seen more than once but under ten times. The chain uses TRBV18 and TRBJ2-7; 8 bases are a match to TRBD1. Germline CDR1 KGHSH, CDR2 LQKENI. The CDR3 is 16 amino acids. Trimming took 2 bases from V and 0 from J; bases not matched to a gene: 6. CDR3 sequence (DNA): TGTGCCAGCTCACCATCCCAGGGGGCGAACTCCTACGAGCAGTACTTC. Translation gives CASSPSQGANSYEQYF. Complete variable domain (other parts from reference TRBV18 and TRBJ2-7): NAGVMQNPRHLVRRRGQEARLRCSPMKGHSHVYWYRQLPEEGLKFMVYLQKENIIDESGMPKERFSAEFPKEGPSILRIQQVVRGDSAAYFCASSPSQGANSYEQYFGPGTRLTVT.

This clonotype was observed at least ten times. This chain links TRBV7-2 with TRBJ2-1; D is possibly TRBD2 (6 bases). Germline CDR1 reads SGHTA; CDR2 reads FQGNSA. V was shortened by 1 base and J by 8 bases, with 21 bases between the two germline ends. This CDR3 spans 17 amino acids. The CDR3 nucleotides are TGTGCCAGCAGCTTAGGTGTGGCGGGGAAGGGCTGGTATGAGCAGTTCTTC. This translates into CASSLGVAGKGWYEQFF.

J is TRBJ2-7 and V is TRBV6-2 or TRBV6-3; D may be TRBD2 (6 bases). In germline, CDR1 is MNHEY, CDR2 SVGEGT. The CDR3 extends over 13 amino acids. Trimming pared 2 bases from V and 9 bases from J, leaving 14 bases between. The CDR3 DNA reads TGTGCCAGCAGTTACGGCGGGAACCCGAGGCAGTACTTC. Amino acid sequence: CASSYGGNPRQYF.

This clonotype has at least ten counts. The V and J genes are TRBV3-1 and TRBJ2-7; 10 nucleotides line up with TRBD1. The CDR3 runs to 12 residues. Trimming cost V 8 bases and J 5 bases; bases outside gene matches: 3. Germline assignment: CDR1 LGHDT and CDR2 YNNKEL (reference sequence). The CDR3 loop is CASGTGVHEQYF. DNA of the CDR3: TGTGCCAGCGGGACAGGGGTACACGAGCAGTACTTC.

The table lists this clonotype with many counts. The chain employs TRBV20-1 and TRBJ2-7; TRBD2 matches at 13 bases. Germline trimming cut 4 bases from V and 2 bases from J; bases unmatched to any gene: 5. This CDR3 region has 15 residues. Germline CDR1 and CDR2: DFQATT and SNEGSKA (reference sequence). The CDR3 bases are TGCAGTGCTAAACGGACTAGCGGGAGCCCCTACGAGCAGTACTTC. Encoded protein: CSAKRTSGSPYEQYF.

This clonotype was counted a few times. The V gene is TRBV7-9, the J gene TRBJ1-3, with a weak D call TRBD1 (5 bases). Trimming pared 5 bases from V and 4 bases from J, leaving 12 bases between. This CDR3 has 14 amino acids. Looked up from germline, CDR1 is SEHNR and CDR2 is FQNEAQ (reference sequence). The CDR3 DNA follows: TGTGCCAGCAGCCCGGGACCTTCCGGAAACACCATATATTTT. This sequence encodes CASSPGPSGNTIYF.

The table lists this clonotype with many counts. CDR3 sequence: CASSLGSGRGPTGELFF. The CDR3 bases are TGTGCCAGCAGCTTAGGTAGTGGCAGGGGGCCGACCGGGGAGCTGTTTTTT. The J gene is TRBJ2-2, the V gene TRBV7-2, with 8 positions matching TRBD1. The CDR3 has 17 amino acids. After removal of 1 base from V and 5 bases from J, the junction contained 9 bases not matched to a gene. The germline V gene has CDR1 SGHTA and CDR2 FQGNSA.

This clonotype was picked up many times. This chain connects TRBV18 to TRBJ1-3; D uncertain. The CDR3 covers 14 residues. Per the germline V gene, CDR1 is KGHSH and CDR2 is LQKENI. V was shortened by 3 bases and J by 0 bases, with 6 bases between the two germline ends. Here the CDR3 reads CASSPSSSGNTIYF. In nucleotides, the CDR3 is TGTGCCAGCTCACCTAGCTCCTCTGGAAACACCATATATTTT.

This clonotype was seen ten or more times. CDR3 sequence reads: CAISEARGGVNEQFF. The CDR3 coding sequence is TGTGCCATCAGTGAGGCCCGGGGTGGGGTGAATGAGCAGTTCTTC. The chain joins TRBV10-3 to TRBJ2-1; tentative D call: TRBD2 (5 bases). The V and J ends lost 2 bases and 7 bases respectively, with 15 bases between them. This CDR3 is built from 15 residues. Per germline, CDR1 ENHRY and CDR2 SYGVKD.

The table lists this clonotype with a few counts. The chain is built from TRBV12-3 or TRBV12-4 and TRBJ2-6; D unclear. The CDR3 totals 14 residues. With 7 bases removed from V and 0 bases from J, the gap between germline ends came to 7 bases. The CDR3 DNA is TGTGCCAGCATCCGGAACTCTGGGGCCAACGTCCTGACTTTC. Translation gives CASIRNSGANVLTF.

This clonotype showed up many times. The chain employs TRBV7-2 and TRBJ2-2, with D tentatively TRBD1 (6 bases). Trimming took 3 bases from V and 9 from J, leaving 11 bases between them. The CDR3 extends over 13 amino acids. Germline assignment: CDR1 SGHTA and CDR2 FQGNSA. As DNA, the CDR3 is TGTGCCAGCAGCTTCGACAGGTCCAGGGAGCTGTTTTTT. Encoded protein: CASSFDRSRELFF.

The gene calls are TRBV12-3 or TRBV12-4 and TRBJ2-1, with no clear D. Between the trimmed V and J ends, which lost 6 bases and 0 bases, there was a span of 18 bases. CDR3 size: 17 residues. The CDR3: CASSADALESSYNEQFF. CDR3 DNA sequence: TGTGCCAGCAGCGCAGACGCCCTAGAGAGCTCCTACAATGAGCAGTTCTTC.

The rearrangement uses TRBV6-1 and TRBJ2-7, with D maybe TRBD2 (6 bases). CDR1 is MNHNS, CDR2 SASEGT, per germline. CDR3 size: 14 residues. V was clipped by 4 bases and J by 2 bases, with 12 bases between them. The CDR3 sequence: CASSGNLAAYEQYF. In DNA form, the CDR3 reads TGTGCCAGCAGTGGAAACTTAGCGGCCTACGAGCAGTACTTC.

This clonotype was seen a few times. This rearrangement joins TRBV7-2 to TRBJ1-2, with D possibly TRBD1 on 6 matching bases. The germline V gene encodes CDR1 SGHTA and CDR2 FQGNSA. This CDR3 comprises 11 residues. Trimming shortened V by 8 bases and J by 4 bases, and 8 bases separated the two germline ends. The CDR3 DNA sequence: TGTGCCAGCGGGACAAGCTATGGCTACACCTTC. It specifies CASGTSYGYTF.